This TCR beta chain was recorded in a study of T cell clones after liver transplantation. Study background: Immunosuppression withdrawal was tried within 2 years after liver transplantation in this trial. TCRbeta sequencing after a pre-transplant mixed lymphocyte reaction identified graft-donor-reactive clones, later tracked in post-transplant blood. Overall study results and limits: Post-transplant time points were not standardized, so conclusions are preliminary.

The data were produced by immunoSEQ multiplex PCR, yet TCRdb's version contains in-frame clones alone and is incomplete. The repertoire holds about 80,000 clones, with about 82% as singletons. Comment on this clone: Antigen: not known.

With 6 bases removed from V and 4 bases from J, the gap between germline ends came to 19 bases. The CDR3 totals 15 residues. The germline V gene has CDR1 MNHNS and CDR2 SASEGT. The gene calls are TRBV6-1 and TRBJ2-7; D might be TRBD1 or TRBD2, each matching 6 bases. The sample in question was CD4+ T cells from blood, obtained approximately 45 months after liver transplant. This sequence originates from a human patient who received a liver transplant. Some of these T cells may belong to the graft donor. The CDR3 sequence: CASRGAGTDLYEQYF. The CDR3 DNA is TGTGCCAGCAGGGGGGCGGGGACGGATCTTTACGAGCAGTACTTC.